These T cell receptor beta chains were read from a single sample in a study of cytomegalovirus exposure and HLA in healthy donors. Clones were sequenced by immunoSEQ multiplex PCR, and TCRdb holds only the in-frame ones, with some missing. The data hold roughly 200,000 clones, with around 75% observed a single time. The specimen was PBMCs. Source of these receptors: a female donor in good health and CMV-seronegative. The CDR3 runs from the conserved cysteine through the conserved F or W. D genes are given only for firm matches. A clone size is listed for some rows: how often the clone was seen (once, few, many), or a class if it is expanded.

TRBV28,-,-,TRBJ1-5,CASNWRGSNQPQHF,TGTGCCAGCAACTGGAGAGGGTCCAATCAGCCCCAGCATTTT
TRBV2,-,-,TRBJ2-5,CASMKSRGRETQYF,TGTGCCAGCATGAAAAGTCGAGGGAGAGAGACCCAGTACTTC
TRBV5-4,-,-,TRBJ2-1,CASSLEAFEGEQFF,TGTGCCAGCAGCTTAGAGGCGTTTGAGGGTGAGCAGTTCTTC
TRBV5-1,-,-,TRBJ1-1,CASSLFFPGKNTEAFF,TGCGCCAGCAGCTTGTTCTTCCCGGGAAAGAACACTGAAGCTTTCTTT
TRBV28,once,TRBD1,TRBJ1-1,CASTQTGMNTEAFF,TGTGCCAGCACTCAGACAGGGATGAACACTGAAGCTTTCTTT
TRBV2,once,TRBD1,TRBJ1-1,CASKDRGTEAFF,TGTGCCAGCAAAGACAGGGGAACTGAAGCTTTCTTT
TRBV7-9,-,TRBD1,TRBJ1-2,CASSLAGTGDAGYTF,TGTGCCAGCAGCTTAGCGGGCACAGGGGATGCTGGCTACACCTTC
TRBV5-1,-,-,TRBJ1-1,CASRSAGMNTEAFF,TGCGCCAGCAGGTCAGCAGGAATGAACACTGAAGCTTTCTTT
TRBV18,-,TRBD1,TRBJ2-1,CASSASTGEYNEQFF,TGTGCCAGCTCGGCCTCAACAGGGGAATACAATGAGCAGTTCTTC
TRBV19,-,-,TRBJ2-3,CASSGGGTGNSDTQYF,TGTGCCAGTAGTGGGGGGGGGACAGGAAACTCAGATACGCAGTATTTT
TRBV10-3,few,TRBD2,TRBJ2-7,CAISESLAGENSYEQYF,TGTGCCATCAGTGAGTCGCTAGCGGGAGAAAACTCCTACGAGCAGTACTTC
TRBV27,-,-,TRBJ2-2,CASSLAATGELFF,TGTGCCAGCAGTTTAGCGGCCACCGGGGAGCTGTTTTTT
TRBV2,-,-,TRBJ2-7,CASRRRGSYEQYF,TGTGCCAGCAGGCGGCGCGGGTCCTACGAGCAGTACTTC
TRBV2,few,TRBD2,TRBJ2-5,CARWGLAGQETQYF,TGTGCCAGGTGGGGACTAGCGGGCCAAGAGACCCAGTACTTC
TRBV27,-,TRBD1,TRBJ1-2,CASSAIGQGALYGYTF,TGTGCCAGCAGTGCCATCGGACAGGGGGCGCTCTATGGCTACACCTTC
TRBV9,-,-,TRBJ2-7,CASSLHQAPYEQYF,TGTGCCAGCAGCCTACACCAGGCCCCCTACGAGCAGTACTTC
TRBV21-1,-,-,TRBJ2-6,CASSARGGLGANVLTF,TGTGCCAGCAGCGCACGCGGAGGTCTGGGGGCCAACGTCCTGACTTTC
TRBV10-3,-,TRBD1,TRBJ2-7,CAIRQDRTGLYEQYF,TGTGCCATCAGGCAGGACAGGACCGGCCTCTACGAGCAGTACTTC
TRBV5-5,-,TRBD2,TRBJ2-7,CASSLVPGLAGPPRNEQYF,TGTGCCAGCAGCCTCGTGCCGGGACTAGCGGGGCCCCCGAGAAACGAGCAGTACTTC
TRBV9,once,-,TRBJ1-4,CASSPGGGAEAKLFF,TGTGCCAGCAGCCCGGGGGGGGGCGCTGAAGCAAAACTGTTTTTT
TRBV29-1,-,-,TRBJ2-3,CSPWITTDGAHMDTQYF,TGCAGCCCCTGGATTACGACGGATGGGGCCCACATGGATACGCAGTATTTT
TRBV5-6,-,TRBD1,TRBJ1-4,CASSWPGQGVEKLFF,TGTGCCAGCAGCTGGCCGGGACAGGGCGTAGAAAAACTGTTTTTT
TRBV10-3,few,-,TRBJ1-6,CAISGEAGVNSPLHF,TGTGCCATCAGTGGAGAGGCAGGGGTGAATTCACCCCTCCACTTT
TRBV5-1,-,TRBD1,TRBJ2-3,CASSPEPGGARQYF,TGCGCCAGCAGCCCCGAACCAGGGGGAGCAAGGCAGTATTTT
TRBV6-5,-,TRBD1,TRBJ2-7,CASSITGTGVYEQYF,TGTGCCAGCAGTATCACCGGGACAGGGGTCTACGAGCAGTACTTC
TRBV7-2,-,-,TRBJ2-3,CASSLIGRVDTQYF,TGTGCCAGCAGCTTAATCGGGAGAGTTGATACGCAGTATTTT
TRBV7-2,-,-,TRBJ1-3,CASSLVRLGPGNTIYF,TGTGCCAGCAGCTTAGTCAGGCTGGGGCCTGGAAACACCATATATTTT
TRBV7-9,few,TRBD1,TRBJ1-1,CASSPSPKTGLNTEAFF,TGTGCCAGCAGCCCTAGCCCGAAGACAGGGCTGAACACTGAAGCTTTCTTT
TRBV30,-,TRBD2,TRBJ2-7,CAWSLSGNTYEQYF,TGTGCCTGGAGTCTTAGCGGGAATACCTACGAGCAGTACTTC
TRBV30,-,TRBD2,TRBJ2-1,CAGLAGEVNEQFF,TGCGCCGGGCTAGCGGGAGAAGTGAATGAGCAGTTCTTC
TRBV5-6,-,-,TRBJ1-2,CASSTDSFYGYTF,TGTGCCAGCAGCACGGACAGCTTCTATGGCTACACCTTC
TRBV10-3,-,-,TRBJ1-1,CAIRPSIQGNTEAFF,TGTGCCATCAGACCTTCCATTCAGGGGAACACTGAAGCTTTCTTT
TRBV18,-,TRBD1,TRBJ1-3,CASSLRGQALSPSGNTIYF,TGTGCCAGCTCACTAAGAGGACAGGCCCTAAGCCCCTCTGGAAACACCATATATTTT
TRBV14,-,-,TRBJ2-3,CASSQVRVGGYTDTQYF,TGTGCCAGCAGCCAAGTGAGGGTCGGGGGTTACACAGATACGCAGTATTTT
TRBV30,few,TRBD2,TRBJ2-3,CAWSPMTSGSADTQYF,TGTGCCTGGAGTCCGATGACTAGCGGGAGTGCAGATACGCAGTATTTT
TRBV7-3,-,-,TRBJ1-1,CASRLDEDTEAFF,TGTGCCAGCAGATTAGATGAGGACACTGAAGCTTTCTTT
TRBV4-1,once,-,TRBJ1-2,CASSQVPHRSFNYGYTF,TGCGCCAGCAGCCAAGTTCCCCACAGATCCTTTAACTATGGCTACACCTTC
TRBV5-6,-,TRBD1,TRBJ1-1,CASSFRGALINTEAFF,TGTGCCAGCAGCTTCAGGGGGGCCTTGATCAACACTGAAGCTTTCTTT
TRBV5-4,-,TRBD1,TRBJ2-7,CASSTPTGGEQYF,TGTGCCAGCAGCACCCCGACAGGGGGCGAGCAGTACTTC
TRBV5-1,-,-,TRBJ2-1,CASSSRQGGYNEQFF,TGCGCCAGCAGCTCCCGACAGGGAGGCTACAATGAGCAGTTCTTC
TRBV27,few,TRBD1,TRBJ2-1,CATAGQGSYNEQFF,TGTGCCACCGCGGGACAGGGGTCCTACAATGAGCAGTTCTTC
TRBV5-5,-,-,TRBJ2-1,CASRTGGNEQFF,TGTGCCAGCAGAACCGGGGGCAATGAGCAGTTCTTC
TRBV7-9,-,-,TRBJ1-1,CASRKDSGTEAFF,TGTGCCAGCAGGAAGGACAGTGGCACTGAAGCTTTCTTT
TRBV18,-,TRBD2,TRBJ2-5,CASSPWTSGRAGGTQYF,TGTGCCAGCTCACCGTGGACTAGCGGGAGGGCCGGCGGGACCCAGTACTTC
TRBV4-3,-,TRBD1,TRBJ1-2,CASSQDFRGHGYTF,TGCGCCAGCAGCCAAGATTTCAGGGGGCATGGCTACACCTTC
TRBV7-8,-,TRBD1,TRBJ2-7,CASSLRTGGEQYF,TGTGCCAGCAGCCTCAGGACAGGCGGCGAGCAGTACTTC
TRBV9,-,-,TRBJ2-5,CASGKGNGRGTQYF,TGTGCCAGCGGCAAGGGGAACGGTCGAGGGACCCAGTACTTC
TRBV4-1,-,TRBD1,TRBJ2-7,CASSQPAGTGLFGEQYF,TGCGCCAGCAGCCAACCGGCCGGGACAGGCTTATTCGGCGAGCAGTACTTC
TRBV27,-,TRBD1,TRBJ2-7,CASSFGTGGYEQYF,TGTGCCAGCAGTTTCGGGACAGGGGGCTACGAGCAGTACTTC
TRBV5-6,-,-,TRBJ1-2,CASSFWGVDYGYTF,TGTGCCAGCAGCTTTTGGGGGGTTGACTATGGCTACACCTTC
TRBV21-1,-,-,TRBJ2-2,CASSKTCGSTTSSGSVTGELFF,TGTGCCAGCAGCAAAACGTGCGGATCCACCACCTCTAGCGGGAGTGTTACCGGGGAGCTGTTTTTT